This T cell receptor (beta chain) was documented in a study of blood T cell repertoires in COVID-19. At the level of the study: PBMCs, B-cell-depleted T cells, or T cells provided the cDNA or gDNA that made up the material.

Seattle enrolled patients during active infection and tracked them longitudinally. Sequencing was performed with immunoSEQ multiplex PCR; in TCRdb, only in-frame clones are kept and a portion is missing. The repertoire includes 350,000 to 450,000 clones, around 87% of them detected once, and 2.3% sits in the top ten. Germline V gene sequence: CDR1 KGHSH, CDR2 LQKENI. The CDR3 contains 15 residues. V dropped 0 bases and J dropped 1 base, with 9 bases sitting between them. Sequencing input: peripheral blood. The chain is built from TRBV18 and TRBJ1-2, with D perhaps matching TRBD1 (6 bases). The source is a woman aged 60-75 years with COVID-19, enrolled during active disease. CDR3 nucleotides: TGTGCCAGCTCACCACCCACAGGGCTTAACTATGGCTACACCTTC. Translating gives CASSPPTGLNYGYTF.